This is a list of T cell receptor beta chains from one sample in a study of Graves' ophthalmopathy and Graves' hyperthyroidism. TCRdb passed the multiplex PCR reads through MiXCR, listing each CDR3 protein once. The profile shows under 800,000 distinct CDR3 sequences, about 20% of them singletons. The sequenced sample was peripheral blood. All receptors derive from a woman aged 18-35 years with stable Graves' hyperthyroidism. Some clones in this sample may be carry-over from other donors' samples. The CDR3 runs from the conserved cysteine through the conserved F or W. D genes are given only for firm matches. Clone size, where shown, is once, few, many, or a class for clones that have expanded.

TRBJ2-5	TRBV29-1	.	TRBD2	TGCAGCGCCTCCCGGACTAGCGGAAAAGAGACCCAGTACTTC	CSASRTSGKETQYF
TRBJ1-2	TRBV6-5	many	TRBD1	TGTGCCAGCAGTTACTCCAGGGGACAGGGCTATGGCTACACCTTC	CASSYSRGQGYGYTF
TRBJ1-2	TRBV6-5	.	TRBD1	TGTGCCAGCAGTTCTCTAGTAGGACAGGGAACCTATGGCTACACCTTC	CASSSLVGQGTYGYTF
TRBJ1-1	TRBV20-1	many	.	TGCAGTGCTAGTCCTCCCGGGACGGCCTCATATGAAGCTTTCTTT	CSASPPGTASYEAFF
TRBJ1-3	TRBV5-1	many	.	TGCGCCAGCAGCTCGGAGGGACAACACTCTGGAAACACCATATATTTT	CASSSEGQHSGNTIYF
TRBJ1-1	TRBV28	.	TRBD1	TGTGCCACCGACACAGGGGGTACTGAAGCTTTCTTT	CATDTGGTEAFF
TRBJ2-5	TRBV20-1	many	TRBD2	TGCAGTGCTAGAAGGCAGCGGGGGCTCGCGGAGACCCAGTACTTC	CSARRQRGLAETQYF
TRBJ2-7	TRBV12-3/TRBV12-4	many	.	TGTGCCAGCAGACAGGCGGGGGGACAGAGCGCCTACGAGCAGTACTTC	CASRQAGGQSAYEQYF
TRBJ1-1	TRBV29-1	.	TRBD1	TGCAACGCCTATCGACAGGGGCTGAACACTGAAGCTTTCTTT	CNAYRQGLNTEAFF
TRBJ2-5	TRBV20-1	many	.	TGCAGTGCTATCGCGACGGAGGGGTCTAAGAGGGAGACCCAGTACTTC	CSAIATEGSKRETQYF
TRBJ2-7	TRBV25-1	many	.	TGTGCATCCGGGGCGGGGTCATACGAGCAGTACTTC	CASGAGSYEQYF
TRBJ2-7	TRBV5-4	many	.	TGTGCCAGCAGCTTGAGGGCTCCGAGCTCCTACGAGCAGTACTTC	CASSLRAPSSYEQYF
TRBJ1-6	TRBV6-1	.	TRBD1	TGTGCCAGCAGCAAAAAGGTTTCTCCAGGGGGCTCACCCCTCCACTTT	CASSKKVSPGGSPLHF
TRBJ2-2	TRBV12-3/TRBV12-4	many	.	TGTGCCAGCAGTCTCGGGGAAAACACCGGGGAGCTGTTTTTT	CASSLGENTGELFF
TRBJ1-2	TRBV6-5	many	TRBD1	TGTGCCAGCAGGCGGGACAGGGCTGTTTCTAACTATGGCTACACCTTC	CASRRDRAVSNYGYTF
TRBJ1-2	TRBV6-1	.	TRBD1	TGTGCCAGCACCCGGGACAGGGGGCTTGGCTACACCTTC	CASTRDRGLGYTF
TRBJ2-5	TRBV2	many	.	TGTGCCAGCTCGACACAGGGCAGTGAGACCCAGTACTTC	CASSTQGSETQYF